The next 21 T cell receptor beta chains were all read from a single sample in a study of cytomegalovirus exposure and HLA in healthy donors. The PCR contained 60 Vbeta and 13 Jbeta primers. Assay: immunoSEQ multiplex PCR; the TCRdb copy retains only in-frame clones and omits some. The sample holds roughly 100,000 clones, roughly 81% seen once. Material: PBMCs. Receptors were obtained from a woman younger than 35 in good health and CMV-seropositive.

In its sample, this clone was seen once. The chain joins TRBV6-5 to TRBJ2-7; no firm D call. The CDR3 sequence is 15 residues long. Germline lookup yields CDR1 MNHEY and CDR2 SVGAGI. Trimming stripped 2 bases from V and 3 bases from J, with 14 bases between. The CDR3 reads CASSYDPYSGYEQYF. DNA for the CDR3: TGTGCCAGCAGTTACGATCCCTATAGTGGCTACGAGCAGTACTTC.

This chain joins TRBV6-5 and TRBJ1-1; tentative D call: TRBD1 (6 bases). V was clipped by 7 bases and J by 4 bases, with 13 bases between them. This CDR3 contains 13 residues. Germline V gene sequence: CDR1 MNHEY, CDR2 SVGAGI. CDR3 in amino acids: CASNTGPGTEAFF. CDR3 sequence (DNA): TGTGCCAGCAATACAGGGCCGGGCACTGAAGCTTTCTTT.

The chain carries TRBV6-6 and TRBJ1-5, with D possibly matching TRBD1 (6 bases). Trimming took 9 bases from V and 3 from J, leaving 15 bases between them. The CDR3 has 14 residues. Germline CDR1 and CDR2: MNHNY and SVGAGI (reference sequence). The CDR3 loop reads CASSSRGDNQPQHF. CDR3 sequence (DNA): TGTGCCAGTTCTTCCAGGGGTGACAATCAGCCCCAGCATTTT.

The chain employs TRBV15 and TRBJ2-3; 7 bases fit TRBD1. Germline CDR1 and CDR2: LNHNV and YYDKDF (reference sequence). With 1 base clipped from V and 3 bases from J, the junction kept 4 bases outside the gene matches. The CDR3 has 15 residues. Written as DNA, the CDR3 is TGTGCCACCAGCAGAGCCGGGACAGTGACAGATACGCAGTATTTT. Its translation: CATSRAGTVTDTQYF. Filled out from reference TRBV15 and TRBJ2-3, the complete variable domain reads DAMVIQNPRYQVTQFGKPVTLSCSQTLNHNVMYWYQQKSSQAPKLLFHYYDKDFNNEADTPDNFQSRRPNTSFCFLDIRSPGLGDTAMYLCATSRAGTVTDTQYFGPGTRLTVL.

The chain links TRBV7-9 to TRBJ1-2; 7 nucleotides match TRBD1. The germline CDR1 and CDR2 sequences are SEHNR and FQNEAQ (reference sequence). The ends lost 5 bases at V and 2 bases at J; junction bases unmatched: 8. The CDR3 has 15 amino acids. The CDR3 bases are TGTGCCAGCAGCCTAGGGACAGCACGGAACTATGGCTACACCTTC. Protein sequence: CASSLGTARNYGYTF.

This rearrangement joins TRBV13 to TRBJ2-7; 10 bases line up with TRBD2. This CDR3 region has 16 residues. Germline lookup yields CDR1 PRHDT and CDR2 FYEKMQ (reference sequence). V lost 4 bases and J lost 6; bases outside the gene matches: 12. CDR3 sequence (DNA): TGTGCCAGCAGCTCCCGAGTGAGGCTAGCGGGAGTCGAGCAGTACTTC. Translation gives CASSSRVRLAGVEQYF.

The rearrangement links TRBV9 to TRBJ1-1; unclear D gene. Germline loops: CDR1 SGDLS, CDR2 YYNGEE. V was clipped by 3 bases and J by 4 bases, with 10 bases between them. CDR3 size: 13 residues. The CDR3 here is CASSEFSATEAFF. The CDR3 region has the DNA TGTGCCAGCAGCGAATTTAGTGCCACTGAAGCTTTCTTT. The whole variable domain, filled in from reference TRBV9 and TRBJ1-1, reads DSGVTQTPKHLITATGQRVTLRCSPRSGDLSVYWYQQSLDQGLQFLIQYYNGEERAKGNILERFSAQQFPDLHSELNLSSLELGDSALYFCASSEFSATEAFFGQGTRLTVV.

The V call is TRBV6-5, the J call TRBJ1-1; D unclear. The V end was cut by 0 bases, the J end by 1 base, with 12 bases between. In germline, CDR1 is MNHEY, CDR2 SVGAGI. The CDR3 has 16 residues. Here the CDR3 reads CASSYSTGGWNTEAFF. CDR3 nucleotide sequence: TGTGCCAGCAGTTACTCGACGGGAGGGTGGAACACTGAAGCTTTCTTT.

This clone was recorded only once. The chain combines TRBV5-6 with TRBJ1-1, with D possibly matching TRBD1 (5 bases). This CDR3 has 13 amino acids. Germline V gene sequence: CDR1 SGHDT, CDR2 YYEEEE. Trimming removed 4 bases at V and 11 bases at J, with 18 bases between. The chain's CDR3 is CASSVPQEFGAFF. For the CDR3, the DNA is TGTGCCAGCAGCGTACCACAGGAGTTCGGGGCTTTCTTT.

This clone appeared a single time. The chain uses TRBV5-4 and TRBJ1-1, with TRBD1 matching 9 bases. Germline V CDR1 and CDR2: SGHNT, YYREEE (reference sequence). V lost 10 bases, J lost 1 base, and 8 bases stayed unmatched. CDR3 length equals 14 residues. The CDR3 nucleotides are TGTGCCCACAAGGAGGACAGGGGGAACACTGAAGCTTTCTTT. Amino acids: CAHKEDRGNTEAFF.

This chain connects TRBV7-9 to TRBJ2-3, with 7 bases fitting TRBD2. The CDR3 is 14 amino acids. The V gene's germline CDR1 is SEHNR and CDR2 FQNEAQ (reference sequence). J gave up 4 bases and V 6 bases, and 7 bases lay outside the gene matches. The CDR3 nucleotides are TGTGCCAGCAGGACGGGCGGGAGTGCAGATACGCAGTATTTT. Its translation is CASRTGGSADTQYF.

This clone turned up a few times. V gene TRBV18 combines with J gene TRBJ2-1; 13 bases fit TRBD2. The V gene's germline CDR1 is KGHSH and CDR2 LQKENI. The CDR3 has 17 amino acids. Unmatched junction bases numbered 6, after V lost 6 bases and J lost 1 base. The CDR3 nucleotides are TGTGCCAGCTCGTCGGGACTAGCGGGGTATTCCTACAATGAGCAGTTCTTC. Translation: CASSSGLAGYSYNEQFF.

J is TRBJ1-1 and V is TRBV5-1, with a tentative D call TRBD1 (6 bases). This CDR3 is 17 amino acids long. The ends were cut back, 0 bases at V and 3 bases at J, with 18 bases in the middle. Germline CDR1 is SGHRS and CDR2 is YFSETQ. Here the CDR3 reads CASSLAGGAKGYTEAFF. Written as DNA, the CDR3 is TGCGCCAGCAGCTTGGCTGGGGGGGCCAAGGGTTACACTGAAGCTTTCTTT.

The chain carries TRBV9 and TRBJ2-7; the D gene is possibly TRBD1 (6 bases). The CDR3 consists of 14 residues. The germline V gene has CDR1 SGDLS and CDR2 YYNGEE. V shed 2 bases and J shed 0 bases, with 9 bases lying between them. CDR3 residues: CASSVQGHSYEQYF. CDR3 DNA: TGTGCCAGCAGCGTGCAGGGGCACTCCTACGAGCAGTACTTC.

In its sample, this clone was seen once. The chain has TRBV12-5 and TRBJ2-1; D might be TRBD2 (6 bases). CDR3 size: 13 residues. Germline V CDR1 and CDR2: LGHNT, FRNRAP. Trimming took off 7 bases at V and 6 bases at J, with 13 bases between the two ends. The CDR3, as DNA: TGTGCTAGTGCCGGGGGTTCCAGCAATGAGCAGTTCTTC. Amino acid sequence: CASAGGSSNEQFF.

V is TRBV7-9 and J is TRBJ1-3; a possible D gene is TRBD1 (5 bases). From germline, CDR1 is SEHNR and CDR2 FQNEAQ (reference sequence). Trimming left V 3 bases short and J 2 bases short, with 8 bases between. The CDR3 contains 14 residues. The CDR3 bases are TGTGCCAGCAGCTTGCAGGGCGCTGGAAACACCATATATTTT. Protein sequence: CASSLQGAGNTIYF.

The genes are TRBV25-1 and TRBJ1-2, with TRBD1 matching 8 bases. V was pared by 8 bases and J by 3 bases, with 5 bases of the junction left unmatched. CDR3 length: 13 amino acids. Germline loops: CDR1 MGHDK, CDR2 SYGVNS. This CDR3 is CASGGQGDYGYTF. CDR3 nucleotides: TGTGCCAGCGGAGGACAGGGCGACTATGGCTACACCTTC.

The chain links TRBV7-9 to TRBJ1-5; D not resolved. Germline V gene lookup returns CDR1 SEHNR and CDR2 FQNEAQ (reference sequence). This CDR3 comprises 15 residues. V gave up 5 bases and J gave up 3 bases, with 14 bases separating them. The CDR3 loop reads CASSLGGFDNQPQHF. CDR3 bases: TGTGCCAGCAGCCTGGGAGGGTTTGACAATCAGCCCCAGCATTTT.

The chain uses TRBV6-5 and TRBJ2-5; D might be TRBD1 (5 bases). The DNA matches TRBJ2-7 better at its end, which makes the J call doubtful. Germline assignment: CDR1 MNHEY and CDR2 SVGAGI. This CDR3 is 13 amino acids long. The CDR3 DNA reads as TGTGCCAGCCTGGGGTACAGTAGGGGCGAGCAGTACTTC. Amino acids: CASLGYSRGEQYF.

V usage is TRBV6-5 and J usage is TRBJ1-2, with D possibly being TRBD1 (5 bases). V was trimmed by 2 bases and J by 4 bases, leaving 17 bases between them. The CDR3 contains 16 residues. The germline V gene encodes CDR1 MNHEY and CDR2 SVGAGI. The CDR3 region is CASSYPFPIGAYGYTF. CDR3 nucleotides: TGTGCCAGCAGTTACCCGTTCCCGATTGGGGCCTATGGCTACACCTTC.

This chain joins TRBV18 and TRBJ2-7; 10 nucleotides align to TRBD1. The CDR3 contains 17 residues. The V segment lost 2 bases and the J segment 5 bases; nucleotides outside the gene matches: 12. Looked up from germline, CDR1 is KGHSH and CDR2 is LQKENI. The CDR3 nucleotides are TGTGCCAGCTCACCAACTACGGCCGGGACAGGGGTCGACGAGCAGTACTTC. As protein: CASSPTTAGTGVDEQYF.